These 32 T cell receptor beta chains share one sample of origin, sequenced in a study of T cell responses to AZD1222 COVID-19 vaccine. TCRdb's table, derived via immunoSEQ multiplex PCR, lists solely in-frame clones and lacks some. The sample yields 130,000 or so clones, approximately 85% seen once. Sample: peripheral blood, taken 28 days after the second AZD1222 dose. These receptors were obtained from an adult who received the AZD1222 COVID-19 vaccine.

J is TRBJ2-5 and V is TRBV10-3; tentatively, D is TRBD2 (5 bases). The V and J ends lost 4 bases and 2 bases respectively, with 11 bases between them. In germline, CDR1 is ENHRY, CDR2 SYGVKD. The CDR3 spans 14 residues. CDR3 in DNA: TGTGCCATCAGTGCCCGAGGGAATCAAGAGACCCAGTACTTC. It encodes CAISARGNQETQYF.

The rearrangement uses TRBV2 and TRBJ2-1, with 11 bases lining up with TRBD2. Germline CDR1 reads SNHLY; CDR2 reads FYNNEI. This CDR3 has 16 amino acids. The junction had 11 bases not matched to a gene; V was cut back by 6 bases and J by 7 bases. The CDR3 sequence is CASSPERASGRNEQFF. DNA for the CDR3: TGTGCCAGCAGCCCCGAGAGGGCTAGCGGGAGGAATGAGCAGTTCTTC.

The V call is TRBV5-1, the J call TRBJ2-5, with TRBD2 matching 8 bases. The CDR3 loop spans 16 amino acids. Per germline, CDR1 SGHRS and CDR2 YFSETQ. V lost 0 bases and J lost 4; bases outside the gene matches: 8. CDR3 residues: CASSLDLAGRGETQYF. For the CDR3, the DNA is TGCGCCAGCAGCTTGGACTTAGCGGGGCGTGGAGAGACCCAGTACTTC.

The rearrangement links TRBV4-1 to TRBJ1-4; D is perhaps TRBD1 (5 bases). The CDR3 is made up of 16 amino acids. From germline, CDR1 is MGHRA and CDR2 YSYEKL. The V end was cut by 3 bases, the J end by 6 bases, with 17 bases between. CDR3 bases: TGCGCCAGCAGCCAGGCAGGGTTCGTATCGGATGAAAAACTGTTTTTT. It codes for CASSQAGFVSDEKLFF.

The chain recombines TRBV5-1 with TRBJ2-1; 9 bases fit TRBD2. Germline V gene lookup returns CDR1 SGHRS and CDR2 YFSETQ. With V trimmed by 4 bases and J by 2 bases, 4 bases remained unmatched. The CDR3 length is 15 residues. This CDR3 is CASSPEREAYNEQFF. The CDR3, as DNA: TGCGCCAGCAGCCCCGAGCGGGAGGCCTACAATGAGCAGTTCTTC. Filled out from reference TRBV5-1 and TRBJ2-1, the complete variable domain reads KAGVTQTPRYLIKTRGQQVTLSCSPISGHRSVSWYQQTPGQGLQFLFEYFSETQRNKGNFPGRFSGRQFSNSRSEMNVSTLELGDSALYLCASSPEREAYNEQFFGPGTRLTVL.

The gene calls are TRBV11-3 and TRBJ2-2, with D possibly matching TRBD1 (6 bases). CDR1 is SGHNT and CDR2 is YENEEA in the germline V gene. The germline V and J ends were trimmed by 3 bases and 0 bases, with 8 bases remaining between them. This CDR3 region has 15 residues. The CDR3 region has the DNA TGTGCCAGCAGCTTCAGGGGTGCGAACACCGGGGAGCTGTTTTTT. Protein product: CASSFRGANTGELFF.

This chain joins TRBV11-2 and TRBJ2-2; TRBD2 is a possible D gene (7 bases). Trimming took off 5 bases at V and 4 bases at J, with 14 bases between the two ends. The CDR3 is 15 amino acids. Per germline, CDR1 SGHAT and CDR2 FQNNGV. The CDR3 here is CASSPSRGGTGELFF. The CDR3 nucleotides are TGTGCCAGCAGCCCCTCGAGGGGGGGCACCGGGGAGCTGTTTTTT.

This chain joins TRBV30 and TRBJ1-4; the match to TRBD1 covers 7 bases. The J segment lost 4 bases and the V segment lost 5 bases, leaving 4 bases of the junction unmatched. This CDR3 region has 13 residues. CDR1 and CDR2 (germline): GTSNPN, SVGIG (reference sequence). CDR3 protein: CAWETGINEKLFF. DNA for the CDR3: TGTGCCTGGGAGACAGGGATTAATGAAAAACTGTTTTTT.

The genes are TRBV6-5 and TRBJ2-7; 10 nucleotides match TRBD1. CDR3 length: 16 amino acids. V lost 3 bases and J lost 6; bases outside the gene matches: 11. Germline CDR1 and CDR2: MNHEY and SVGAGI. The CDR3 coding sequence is TGTGCCAGCAGTTATAGTTTGTGGACAGGGGGGCTCGAGCAGTACTTC. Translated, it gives CASSYSLWTGGLEQYF.

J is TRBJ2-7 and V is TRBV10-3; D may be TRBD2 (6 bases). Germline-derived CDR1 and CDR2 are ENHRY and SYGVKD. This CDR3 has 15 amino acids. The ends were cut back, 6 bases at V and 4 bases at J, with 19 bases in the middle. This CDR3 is CAISGTSSMGYEQYF. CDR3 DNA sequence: TGTGCCATCAGCGGGACTTCCTCAATGGGGTACGAGCAGTACTTC.

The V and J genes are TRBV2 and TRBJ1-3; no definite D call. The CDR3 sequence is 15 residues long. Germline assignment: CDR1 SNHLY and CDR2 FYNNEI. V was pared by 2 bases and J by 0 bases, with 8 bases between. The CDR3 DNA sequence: TGTGCCAGCAGTGAATTCAGGATCTCTGGAAACACCATATATTTT. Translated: CASSEFRISGNTIYF.

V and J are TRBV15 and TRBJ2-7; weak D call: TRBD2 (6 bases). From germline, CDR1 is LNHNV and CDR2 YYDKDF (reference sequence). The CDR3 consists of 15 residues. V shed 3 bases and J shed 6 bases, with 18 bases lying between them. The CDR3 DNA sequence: TGTGCCACCAGCAGTGGAGGGACTGGGAGGCTCGAGCAGTACTTC. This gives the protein CATSSGGTGRLEQYF.

The CDR3, as DNA: TGCGCCAGCAGTTATACAGGGGGCAATGAGCAGTTCTTC. Protein sequence: CASSYTGGNEQFF. The rearrangement links TRBV4-1 to TRBJ2-1; 8 nucleotides agree with TRBD1. The CDR3 sequence is 13 residues long. Germline V gene lookup returns CDR1 MGHRA and CDR2 YSYEKL. V was pared by 6 bases and J by 6 bases, with 4 bases of the junction left unmatched.

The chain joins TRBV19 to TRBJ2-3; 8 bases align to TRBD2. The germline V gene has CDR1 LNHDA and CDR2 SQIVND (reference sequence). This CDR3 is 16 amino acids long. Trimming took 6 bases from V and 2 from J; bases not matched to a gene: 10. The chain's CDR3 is CASSLLTSGSTDTQYF. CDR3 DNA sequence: TGTGCCAGTAGCCTCCTAACTAGCGGATCCACAGATACGCAGTATTTT.

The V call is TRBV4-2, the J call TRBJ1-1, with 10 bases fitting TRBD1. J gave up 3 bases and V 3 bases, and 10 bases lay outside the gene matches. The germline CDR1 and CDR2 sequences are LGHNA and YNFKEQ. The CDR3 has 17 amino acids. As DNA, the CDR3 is TGTGCCAGCAGCCAGGGCCCGGGTGACAGGGGGCACACTGAAGCTTTCTTT. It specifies CASSQGPGDRGHTEAFF.

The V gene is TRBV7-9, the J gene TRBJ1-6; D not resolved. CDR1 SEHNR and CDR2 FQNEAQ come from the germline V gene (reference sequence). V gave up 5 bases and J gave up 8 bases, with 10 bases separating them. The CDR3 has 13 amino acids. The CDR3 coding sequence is TGTGCCAGCAGCCCCACCCAAGATTCACCCCTCCACTTT. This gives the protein CASSPTQDSPLHF.

CDR3 sequence (DNA): TGTGCCAGCAGTTTAGATTCACCCCTCCACTTT. This translates into CASSLDSPLHF. This chain connects TRBV12-3 or TRBV12-4 to TRBJ1-6; D is ambiguous. Trimming took off 1 base at V and 8 bases at J, with 0 bases between the two ends. This CDR3 region has 11 residues.

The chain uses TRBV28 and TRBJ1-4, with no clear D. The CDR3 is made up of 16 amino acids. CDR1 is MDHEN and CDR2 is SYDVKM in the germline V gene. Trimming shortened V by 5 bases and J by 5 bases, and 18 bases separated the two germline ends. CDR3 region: CASSPRTLPTNEKLFF. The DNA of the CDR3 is TGTGCCAGCAGTCCGCGTACTTTACCCACGAATGAAAAACTGTTTTTT.

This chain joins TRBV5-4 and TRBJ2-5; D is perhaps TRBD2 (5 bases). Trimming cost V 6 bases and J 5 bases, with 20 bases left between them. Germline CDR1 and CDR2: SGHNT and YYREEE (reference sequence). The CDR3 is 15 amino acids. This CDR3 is CASTSLKSGYETQYF. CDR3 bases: TGTGCCAGCACCTCCCTTAAATCGGGATACGAGACCCAGTACTTC.

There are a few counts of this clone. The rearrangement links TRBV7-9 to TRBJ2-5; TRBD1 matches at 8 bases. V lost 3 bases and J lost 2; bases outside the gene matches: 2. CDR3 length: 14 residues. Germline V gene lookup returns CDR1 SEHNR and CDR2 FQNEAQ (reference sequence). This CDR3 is CASSLGQAQETQYF. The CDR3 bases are TGTGCCAGCAGCTTGGGACAGGCACAAGAGACCCAGTACTTC.

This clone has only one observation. CDR3 sequence reads: CASSLAKGRNQPQHF. The CDR3 coding sequence is TGTGCCAGCAGCTTAGCAAAGGGGCGAAATCAGCCCCAGCATTTT. V usage is TRBV7-2 and J usage is TRBJ1-5; D might be TRBD1 (5 bases). The CDR3 loop spans 15 amino acids. Germline lookup yields CDR1 SGHTA and CDR2 FQGNSA. V dropped 0 bases and J dropped 4 bases, with 10 bases sitting between them.

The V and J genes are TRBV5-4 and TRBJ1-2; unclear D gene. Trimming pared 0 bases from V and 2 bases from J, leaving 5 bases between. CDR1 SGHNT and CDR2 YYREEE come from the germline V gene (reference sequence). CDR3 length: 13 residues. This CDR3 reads CASSLGQNYGYTF. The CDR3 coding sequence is TGTGCCAGCAGCTTGGGGCAGAACTATGGCTACACCTTC.

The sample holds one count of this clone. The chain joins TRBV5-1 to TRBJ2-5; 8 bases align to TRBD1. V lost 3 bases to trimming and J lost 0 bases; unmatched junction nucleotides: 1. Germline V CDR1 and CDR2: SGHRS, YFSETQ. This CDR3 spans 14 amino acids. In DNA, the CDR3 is TGCGCCAGCAGCTCAGGGGGCAACCAAGAGACCCAGTACTTC. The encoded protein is CASSSGGNQETQYF.

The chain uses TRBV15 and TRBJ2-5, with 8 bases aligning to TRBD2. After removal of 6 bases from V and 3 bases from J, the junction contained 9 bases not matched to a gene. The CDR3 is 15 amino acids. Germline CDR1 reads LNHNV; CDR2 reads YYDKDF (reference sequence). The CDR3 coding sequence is TGTGCCACCAGTATTATACTAGCGGCAAAAGAGACCCAGTACTTC. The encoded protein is CATSIILAAKETQYF.

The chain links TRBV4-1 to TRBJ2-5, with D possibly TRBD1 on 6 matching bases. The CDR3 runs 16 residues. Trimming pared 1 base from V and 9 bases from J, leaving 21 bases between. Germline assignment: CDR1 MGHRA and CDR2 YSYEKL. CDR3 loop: CASSQVGSVGPGAQYF. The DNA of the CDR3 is TGCGCCAGCAGCCAAGTGGGTAGCGTAGGGCCAGGGGCCCAGTACTTC.

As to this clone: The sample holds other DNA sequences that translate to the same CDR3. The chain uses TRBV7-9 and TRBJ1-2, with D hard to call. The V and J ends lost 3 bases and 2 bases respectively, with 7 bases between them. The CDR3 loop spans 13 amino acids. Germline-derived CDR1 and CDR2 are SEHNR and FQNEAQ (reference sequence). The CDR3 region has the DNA TGTGCCAGCAGCTTCGGCAGCAACTATGGCTACACCTTC. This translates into CASSFGSNYGYTF.

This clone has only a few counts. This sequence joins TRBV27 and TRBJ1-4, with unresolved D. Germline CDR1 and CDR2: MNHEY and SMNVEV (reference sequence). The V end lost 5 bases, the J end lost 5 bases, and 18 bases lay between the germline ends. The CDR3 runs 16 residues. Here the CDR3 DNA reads TGTGCCAGCAGTCCACTTTGCCGTTGCCTGAATGAAAAACTGTTTTTT. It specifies CASSPLCRCLNEKLFF.

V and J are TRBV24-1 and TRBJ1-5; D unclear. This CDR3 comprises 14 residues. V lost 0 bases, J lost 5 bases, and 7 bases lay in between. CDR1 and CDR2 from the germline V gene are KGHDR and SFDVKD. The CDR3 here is CATSDLEGDQPQHF. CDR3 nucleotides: TGTGCCACCAGTGATTTGGAAGGAGATCAGCCCCAGCATTTT.

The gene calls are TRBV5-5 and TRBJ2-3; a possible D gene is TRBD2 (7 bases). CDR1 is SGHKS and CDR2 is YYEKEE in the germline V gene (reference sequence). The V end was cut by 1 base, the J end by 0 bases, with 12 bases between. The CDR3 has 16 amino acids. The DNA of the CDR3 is TGTGCCAGCAGCTTGATCGGCGGGGGCAGCACAGATACGCAGTATTTT. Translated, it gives CASSLIGGGSTDTQYF.

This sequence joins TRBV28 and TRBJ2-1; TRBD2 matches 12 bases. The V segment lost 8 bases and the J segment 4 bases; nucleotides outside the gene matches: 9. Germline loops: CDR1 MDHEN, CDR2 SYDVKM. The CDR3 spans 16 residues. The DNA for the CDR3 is TGTGCCAGCCACCGGACTAGCGGGACCCCTTACAATGAGCAGTTCTTC. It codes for CASHRTSGTPYNEQFF.

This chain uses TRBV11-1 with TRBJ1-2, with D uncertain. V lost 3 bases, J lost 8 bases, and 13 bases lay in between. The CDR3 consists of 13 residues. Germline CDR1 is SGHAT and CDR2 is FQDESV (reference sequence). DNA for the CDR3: TGTGCCAGCAGCTTCGGGCCGCCCGGAGGCTACACCTTC. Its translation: CASSFGPPGGYTF.

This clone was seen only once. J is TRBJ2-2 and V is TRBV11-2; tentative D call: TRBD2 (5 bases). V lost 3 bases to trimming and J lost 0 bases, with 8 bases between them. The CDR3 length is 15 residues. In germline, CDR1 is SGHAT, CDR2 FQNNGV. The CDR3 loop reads CASSLTGTNTGELFF. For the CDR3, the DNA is TGTGCCAGCAGCTTGACGGGGACGAACACCGGGGAGCTGTTTTTT. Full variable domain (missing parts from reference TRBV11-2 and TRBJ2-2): EAGVAQSPRYKIIEKRQSVAFWCNPISGHATLYWYQQILGQGPKLLIQFQNNGVVDDSQLPKDRFSAERLKGVDSTLKIQPAKLEDSAVYLCASSLTGTNTGELFFGEGSRLTVL.